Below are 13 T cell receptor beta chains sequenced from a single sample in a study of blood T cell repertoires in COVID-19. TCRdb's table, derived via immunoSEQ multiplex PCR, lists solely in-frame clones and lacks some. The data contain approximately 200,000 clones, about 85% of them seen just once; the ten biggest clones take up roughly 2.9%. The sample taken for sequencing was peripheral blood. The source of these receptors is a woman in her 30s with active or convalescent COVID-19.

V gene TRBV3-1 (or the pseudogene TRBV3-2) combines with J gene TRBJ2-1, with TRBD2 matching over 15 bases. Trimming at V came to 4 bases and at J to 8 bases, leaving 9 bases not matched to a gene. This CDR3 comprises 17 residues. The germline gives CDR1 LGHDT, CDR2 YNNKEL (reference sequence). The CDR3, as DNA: TGTGCCAGCAGCCCCCGGACTAGCGGGGGGGCAAAGGATGAGCAGTTCTTC. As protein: CASSPRTSGGAKDEQFF.

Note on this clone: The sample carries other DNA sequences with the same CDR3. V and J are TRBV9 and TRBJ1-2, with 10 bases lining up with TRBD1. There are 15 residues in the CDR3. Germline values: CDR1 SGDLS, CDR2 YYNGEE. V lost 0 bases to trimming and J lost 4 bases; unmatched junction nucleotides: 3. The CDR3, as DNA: TGTGCCAGCAGCGTAGGGACAGGGGGAAGCTATGGCTACACCTTC. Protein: CASSVGTGGSYGYTF.

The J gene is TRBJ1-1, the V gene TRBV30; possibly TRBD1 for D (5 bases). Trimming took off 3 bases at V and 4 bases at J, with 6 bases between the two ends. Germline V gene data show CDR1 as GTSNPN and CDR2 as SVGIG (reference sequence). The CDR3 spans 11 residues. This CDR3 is CAWRGATEAFF. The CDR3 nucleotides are TGTGCCTGGAGAGGGGCCACTGAAGCTTTCTTT.

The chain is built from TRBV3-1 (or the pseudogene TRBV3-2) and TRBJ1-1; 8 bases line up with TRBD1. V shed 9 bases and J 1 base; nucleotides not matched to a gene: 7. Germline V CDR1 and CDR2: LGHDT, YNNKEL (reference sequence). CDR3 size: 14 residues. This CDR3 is CASWTGMKNTEAFF. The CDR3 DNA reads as TGTGCCAGTTGGACAGGGATGAAGAACACTGAAGCTTTCTTT.

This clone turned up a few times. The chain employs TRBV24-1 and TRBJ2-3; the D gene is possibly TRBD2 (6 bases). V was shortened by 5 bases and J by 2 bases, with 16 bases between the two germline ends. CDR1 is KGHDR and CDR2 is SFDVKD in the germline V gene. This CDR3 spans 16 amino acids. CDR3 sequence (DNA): TGTGCCACCAGTGCCGCGGGAACTCCTTTCACAGATACGCAGTATTTT. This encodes CATSAAGTPFTDTQYF.

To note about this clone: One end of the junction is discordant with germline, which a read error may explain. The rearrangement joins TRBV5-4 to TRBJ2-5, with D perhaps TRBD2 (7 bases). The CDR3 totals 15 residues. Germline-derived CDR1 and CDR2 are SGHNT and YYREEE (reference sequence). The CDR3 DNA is TGTGCCCGCAGCTTGGAGGGGGGGGGAGGAGAGACCCAGTACTTC. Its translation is CARSLEGGGGETQYF. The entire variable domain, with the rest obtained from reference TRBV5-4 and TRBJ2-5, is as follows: ETGVTQSPTHLIKTRGQQVTLRCSSQSGHNTVSWYQQALGQGPQFIFQYYREEENGRGNFPPRFSGLQFPNYSSELNVNALELDDSALYLCARSLEGGGGETQYFGPGTRLLVL.

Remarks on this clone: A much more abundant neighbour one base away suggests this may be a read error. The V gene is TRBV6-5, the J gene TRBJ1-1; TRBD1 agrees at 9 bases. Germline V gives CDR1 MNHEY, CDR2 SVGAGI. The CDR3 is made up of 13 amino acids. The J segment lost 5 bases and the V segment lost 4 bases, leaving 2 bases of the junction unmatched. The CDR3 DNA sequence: TGTGCCAGCAGTTGGACAGGGGAGACTGAAGCTTTCTTT. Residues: CASSWTGETEAFF.

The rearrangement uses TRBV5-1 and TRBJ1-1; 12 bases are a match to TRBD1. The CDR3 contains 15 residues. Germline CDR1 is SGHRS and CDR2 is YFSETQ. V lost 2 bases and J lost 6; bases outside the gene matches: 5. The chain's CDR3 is CASSLGTGGFAEAFF. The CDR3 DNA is TGCGCCAGCAGCTTAGGGACAGGGGGCTTCGCTGAAGCTTTCTTT. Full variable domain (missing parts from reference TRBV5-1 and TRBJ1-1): KAGVTQTPRYLIKTRGQQVTLSCSPISGHRSVSWYQQTPGQGLQFLFEYFSETQRNKGNFPGRFSGRQFSNSRSEMNVSTLELGDSALYLCASSLGTGGFAEAFFGQGTRLTVV.

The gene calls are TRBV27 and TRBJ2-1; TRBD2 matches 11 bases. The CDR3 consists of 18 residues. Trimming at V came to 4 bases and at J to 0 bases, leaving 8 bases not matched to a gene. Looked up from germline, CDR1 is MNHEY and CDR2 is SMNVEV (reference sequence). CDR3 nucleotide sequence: TGTGCCAGCAGTTCTGGGACTAGCGGAGGGATCTCCTACAATGAGCAGTTCTTC. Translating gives CASSSGTSGGISYNEQFF.

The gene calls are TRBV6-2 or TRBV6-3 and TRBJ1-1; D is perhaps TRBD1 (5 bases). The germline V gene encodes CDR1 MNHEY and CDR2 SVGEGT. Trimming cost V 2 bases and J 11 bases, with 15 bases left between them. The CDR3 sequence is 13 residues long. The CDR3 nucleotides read TGTGCCAGCAGTTACGGAACAGGCGATAAGGCTTTCTTT. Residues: CASSYGTGDKAFF.

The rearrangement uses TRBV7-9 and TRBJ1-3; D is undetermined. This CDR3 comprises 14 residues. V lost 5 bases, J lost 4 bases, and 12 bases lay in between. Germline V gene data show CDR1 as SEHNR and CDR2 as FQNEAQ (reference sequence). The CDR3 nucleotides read TGTGCCAGCAGCGGCCCTTCAGTGGGAAACACCATATATTTT. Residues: CASSGPSVGNTIYF.

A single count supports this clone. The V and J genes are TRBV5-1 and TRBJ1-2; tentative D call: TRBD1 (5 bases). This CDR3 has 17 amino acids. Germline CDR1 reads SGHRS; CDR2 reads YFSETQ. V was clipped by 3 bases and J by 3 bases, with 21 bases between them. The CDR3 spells CASSSSPSWGADYGYTF. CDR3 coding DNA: TGCGCCAGCAGCTCCTCCCCCAGTTGGGGCGCGGACTATGGCTACACCTTC.

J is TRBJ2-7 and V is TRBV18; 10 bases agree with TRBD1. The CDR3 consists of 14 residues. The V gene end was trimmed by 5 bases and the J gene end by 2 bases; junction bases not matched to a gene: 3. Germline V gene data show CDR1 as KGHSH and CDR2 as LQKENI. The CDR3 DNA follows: TGTGCCAGCTCAACGGGACAGGGGACCTACGAGCAGTACTTC. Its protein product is CASSTGQGTYEQYF.